This TCR beta chain was captured by sequencing in a study of T cells in Graves' hyperthyroidism and ophthalmopathy. Study information: Before treatment of any kind, peripheral blood was taken at initial diagnosis.

Many counts were recorded for this clonotype. Not enrolled were patients with uncontrolled infection, other autoimmune disease, pregnancy or lactation. The TCR beta CDR3 regions underwent amplification using RNA transcripts as the source. An initial round of RT-PCR targeting the TCR CDR3 relied on the HTBI primer set. From the multiplex PCR reads, TCRdb called clonotypes with MiXCR, one entry per CDR3 protein. The sample carries about 600,000 distinct CDR3 sequences, 16% recorded once. From germline, CDR1 is SNHLY and CDR2 FYNNEI. After removal of 4 bases from V and 1 base from J, the junction contained 2 bases not matched to a gene. CDR3 length: 15 amino acids.

The V call is TRBV2, the J call TRBJ2-3, with TRBD2 matching 10 bases. The receptor was isolated from a woman aged 40 to 50 with Graves' ophthalmopathy. Sequencing was done on a sample of blood. CDR3 in DNA: TGTGCCAGCAGTGCCCTAGCGGGAGGCACAGATACGCAGTATTTT. Translating gives CASSALAGGTDTQYF.